The T cell receptor (beta chain) described here comes from a study of blood T cell repertoires in COVID-19. Whole-study context: Sites across the United States, Italy and Spain contributed samples from acute and convalescent COVID-19. PBMCs, B-cell-depleted T cells, or T cells were the source of the cDNA or gDNA that made up the material.

Original processing methods: The assay estimated nucleated cells by amplifying reference gene primers. Sequencing was performed with immunoSEQ multiplex PCR; in TCRdb, only in-frame clones are kept and a portion is missing. From that table come the V and J calls and clone size; the DNA was used to work out D and trimming. This table holds under 80,000 clones, 80% found once. The CDR3 spans 14 residues. V shed 0 bases, J shed 5 bases, and the junction held 1 base outside the gene matches. The germline CDR1 and CDR2 sequences are SGHAT and FQNNGV. Sequenced input: peripheral blood. The TCR comes from a human donor in a cohort sampled during active COVID-19. The chain has TRBV11-2 and TRBJ2-3, with TRBD2 identical over 8 bases. CDR3: CASSLDTSGDTQYF. Written as DNA, the CDR3 is TGTGCCAGCAGCTTAGACACTAGCGGAGATACGCAGTATTTT.